These 26 T cell receptor beta chains came from one sample sequenced in a study of cytomegalovirus exposure and HLA in healthy donors. Using immunoSEQ multiplex PCR, the repertoire was profiled, and TCRdb retains in-frame clones only, with some absent. The repertoire holds some 140,000 clones, around 90% seen once, with roughly 6.4% in the top ten. The sample taken for sequencing was PBMCs. The source is a woman aged 25 to 39 in good health and CMV-seropositive.

The chain couples TRBV27 to TRBJ2-7; TRBD2 agrees at 9 bases. The V gene's germline CDR1 is MNHEY and CDR2 SMNVEV (reference sequence). The J segment lost 1 base and the V segment lost 4 bases, leaving 8 bases of the junction unmatched. This CDR3 has 16 residues. The CDR3 sequence: CASSSSLAGLSYEQYF. The CDR3 nucleotides read TGTGCCAGCAGTTCTTCCCTAGCGGGGCTTTCCTACGAGCAGTACTTC.

This clone is a singleton in its sample. This rearrangement joins TRBV5-1 to TRBJ1-6; 8 bases are a match to TRBD1. Germline-derived CDR1 and CDR2 are SGHRS and YFSETQ. V shed 1 base and J 10 bases; nucleotides not matched to a gene: 7. This CDR3 has 15 residues. The CDR3 DNA follows: TGCGCCAGCAGCTTGACAGGGGGTAAGGAATCACCCCTCCACTTT. Its protein is CASSLTGGKESPLHF. Drawing the rest from reference TRBV5-1 and TRBJ1-6, the complete variable domain is KAGVTQTPRYLIKTRGQQVTLSCSPISGHRSVSWYQQTPGQGLQFLFEYFSETQRNKGNFPGRFSGRQFSNSRSEMNVSTLELGDSALYLCASSLTGGKESPLHFGNGTRLTVT.

The chain is built from TRBV5-1 and TRBJ2-5; the D is unclear. CDR1 and CDR2 from the germline V gene are SGHRS and YFSETQ. The length of the CDR3 is 13 residues. V lost 0 bases, J lost 5 bases, and 8 bases lay in between. The CDR3 loop is CASSLVPQETQYF. The CDR3, as DNA: TGCGCCAGCAGCTTGGTACCGCAGGAGACCCAGTACTTC.

The V and J genes are TRBV13 and TRBJ2-7, with 10 bases matching TRBD2. Per the germline V gene, CDR1 is PRHDT and CDR2 is FYEKMQ (reference sequence). The CDR3 length is 17 residues. V lost 3 bases to trimming and J lost 5 bases; unmatched junction nucleotides: 13. DNA of the CDR3: TGTGCCAGCAGCTTGAGTTTTGGGGGACTAGCGAATCACGAGCAGTACTTC. Encoded protein: CASSLSFGGLANHEQYF.

The chain joins TRBV7-2 to TRBJ2-7, with 7 bases lining up with TRBD2. J lost 0 bases, V lost 1 base, and 3 bases had no gene match. The CDR3 totals 15 residues. The germline CDR1 and CDR2 sequences are SGHTA and FQGNSA. This chain's CDR3 is CASSLVGGGSYEQYF. In DNA form, the CDR3 reads TGTGCCAGCAGCTTAGTCGGCGGGGGCTCCTACGAGCAGTACTTC.

The V gene is TRBV15, the J gene TRBJ1-3, with TRBD1 matching 7 bases. This CDR3 region has 15 residues. Germline CDR1 reads LNHNV; CDR2 reads YYDKDF (reference sequence). V lost 5 bases and J lost 3; bases outside the gene matches: 7. The CDR3 is CATSWDRELGNTIYF. As DNA, the CDR3 is TGTGCCACCAGCTGGGACAGAGAACTTGGAAACACCATATATTTT.

The chain uses TRBV30 and TRBJ1-1, with D uncertain. The CDR3 is 12 amino acids. The V and J ends lost 0 bases and 6 bases respectively, with 8 bases between them. CDR1 and CDR2 (germline): GTSNPN, SVGIG (reference sequence). DNA of the CDR3: TGTGCCTGGAGTGTCGGTCCCGCTGAAGCTTTCTTT. Translation gives CAWSVGPAEAFF.

The chain carries TRBV28 and TRBJ2-7; D might be TRBD2 (5 bases). Deletions cut 5 bases from V and 4 bases from J, with 21 bases between. The V gene's germline CDR1 is MDHEN and CDR2 SYDVKM. The CDR3 is 16 amino acids. CDR3 sequence (DNA): TGTGCCAGCAGTCCCTATAAACTAGGCGCAAATTACGAGCAGTACTTC. Translating gives CASSPYKLGANYEQYF. Using reference TRBV28 and TRBJ2-7 for the parts outside the CDR3, the full variable domain is DVKVTQSSRYLVKRTGEKVFLECVQDMDHENMFWYRQDPGLGLRLIYFSYDVKMKEKGDIPEGYSVSREKKERFSLILESASTNQTSMYLCASSPYKLGANYEQYFGPGTRLTVT.

V usage is TRBV29-1 and J usage is TRBJ2-1; perhaps TRBD2 as D (5 bases). V was cut by 7 bases and J by 1 base, with 17 bases left in between. Per the germline V gene, CDR1 is SQVTM and CDR2 is ANQGSEA. There are 15 residues in the CDR3. CDR3 sequence reads: CSARAGMMSYNEQFF. The CDR3 nucleotides read TGCAGCGCACGTGCCGGGATGATGTCCTACAATGAGCAGTTCTTC.

The sample holds a few counts of this clone. J is TRBJ1-1 and V is TRBV5-8; maybe TRBD1 (6 bases). V was cut by 4 bases and J by 3 bases, with 10 bases left in between. Looked up from germline, CDR1 is SGHTS and CDR2 is YDEGEE. The CDR3 loop spans 13 amino acids. The CDR3, as DNA: TGTGCCAGCAGCCAGAGGGGGTACACTGAAGCTTTCTTT. Protein product: CASSQRGYTEAFF.

The V gene is TRBV28, the J gene TRBJ2-7; 12 positions match TRBD1. V shed 5 bases, J shed 3 bases, and the junction held 8 bases outside the gene matches. This CDR3 comprises 16 residues. Germline loops: CDR1 MDHEN, CDR2 SYDVKM. In DNA, the CDR3 is TGTGCCAGCAGTGGCAAGGGACAGGGGGCTTACTACGAGCAGTACTTC. This sequence encodes CASSGKGQGAYYEQYF.

This chain links TRBV28 with TRBJ1-2; TRBD1 is a possible D gene (6 bases). V lost 5 bases and J 4 bases, leaving 14 bases between the germline ends. Germline CDR1 and CDR2: MDHEN and SYDVKM. The CDR3 is made up of 14 amino acids. The CDR3 DNA sequence: TGTGCCAGCAGTCCCACGGGAGGGGGCTATGGCTACACCTTC. It translates to CASSPTGGGYGYTF.

V gene TRBV5-1 combines with J gene TRBJ2-7, with 10 bases that match TRBD2. CDR1 is SGHRS, CDR2 YFSETQ, per germline. The CDR3 contains 15 residues. The V gene end was trimmed by 4 bases and the J gene end by 2 bases; junction bases not matched to a gene: 6. In DNA form, the CDR3 reads TGCGCCAGCAGCCACGGGACTAGCGCCGCCTACGAGCAGTACTTC. Encoded protein: CASSHGTSAAYEQYF.

Worth noting for this clone: The junction departs from germline at one end; a sequencing error may be responsible. The J gene is TRBJ2-7, the V gene TRBV7-9; the D gene is possibly TRBD1 (6 bases). The CDR3 covers 19 residues. From germline, CDR1 is SEHNR and CDR2 FQNEAQ (reference sequence). The CDR3 DNA is TGTGCCAGCAGCTCTCTTAAGGGACACCAAAGTCCAAAGTCCCACAAGACGCGGTTC. Its translation: CASSSLKGHQSPKSHKTRF.

The V call is TRBV11-2, the J call TRBJ2-7, with TRBD1 matching 11 bases. J was trimmed by 5 bases and V by 5 bases; bases with no gene match: 11. Per germline, CDR1 SGHAT and CDR2 FQNNGV. This CDR3 spans 16 amino acids. CDR3 in amino acids: CASSAGQGAIMDEQYF. The CDR3 DNA follows: TGTGCCAGCAGCGCCGGACAGGGGGCCATTATGGACGAGCAGTACTTC.

The rearrangement joins TRBV5-6 to TRBJ1-1; D ambiguous. This CDR3 region has 13 residues. The germline CDR1 and CDR2 sequences are SGHDT and YYEEEE. The V and J ends lost 4 bases and 1 base respectively, with 8 bases between them. The chain's CDR3 is CASSPDSNTEAFF. The DNA of the CDR3 is TGTGCCAGCAGCCCGGACTCGAACACTGAAGCTTTCTTT.

This clone was seen just once. V and J are TRBV6-1 and TRBJ2-1; 9 bases fit TRBD2. J was trimmed by 12 bases and V by 2 bases; bases with no gene match: 11. The germline CDR1 and CDR2 sequences are MNHNS and SASEGT. This CDR3 is 15 amino acids long. Here the CDR3 reads CASSELAGGQSGQFF. CDR3 DNA sequence: TGTGCCAGCAGTGAATTGGCGGGGGGGCAATCGGGGCAGTTCTTC.

The chain links TRBV9 to TRBJ1-1, with no clear D. With 2 bases removed from V and 8 bases from J, the gap between germline ends came to 13 bases. CDR1 is SGDLS and CDR2 is YYNGEE in the germline V gene. The CDR3 spans 13 residues. This chain's CDR3 is CASSVASGKEAFF. The CDR3 bases are TGTGCCAGCAGCGTTGCTTCCGGGAAAGAAGCTTTCTTT. The full variable domain, in which reference TRBV9 and TRBJ1-1 provide the parts outside the CDR3, is DSGVTQTPKHLITATGQRVTLRCSPRSGDLSVYWYQQSLDQGLQFLIQYYNGEERAKGNILERFSAQQFPDLHSELNLSSLELGDSALYFCASSVASGKEAFFGQGTRLTVV.

This chain connects TRBV28 to TRBJ2-1; no clear D gene. This CDR3 has 12 residues. Germline V lookup: CDR1 MDHEN, CDR2 SYDVKM. V shed 2 bases and J shed 8 bases, with 7 bases lying between them. The CDR3 is CASSLLPHEQFF. The DNA for the CDR3 is TGTGCCAGCAGTTTACTACCACATGAGCAGTTCTTC.

For the CDR3, the DNA is TGTGCCAGCAGCTTCGGGAGGAATCAGCCCCAGCATTTT. Translating gives CASSFGRNQPQHF. This chain connects TRBV7-2 to TRBJ1-5; D unclear. Trimming cost V 3 bases and J 4 bases, with 7 bases left between them. The germline V gene encodes CDR1 SGHTA and CDR2 FQGNSA. The CDR3 contains 13 residues.

This chain uses TRBV19 with TRBJ1-5, with D unclear. Trimming removed 3 bases at V and 0 bases at J, with 12 bases between. The CDR3 totals 16 residues. The germline CDR1 and CDR2 sequences are LNHDA and SQIVND (reference sequence). The CDR3 DNA reads TGTGCCAGTAGTATCCCACAGCAGTATAGCAATCAGCCCCAGCATTTT. Translated: CASSIPQQYSNQPQHF.

V gene TRBV9 combines with J gene TRBJ2-1; TRBD2 might be the D (6 bases). This CDR3 is built from 16 residues. V lost 2 bases, J lost 4 bases, and 16 bases lay in between. Germline-derived CDR1 and CDR2 are SGDLS and YYNGEE. This chain's CDR3 is CASSVRPRGTYNEQFF. As DNA, the CDR3 is TGTGCCAGCAGCGTCCGTCCTAGAGGGACTTACAATGAGCAGTTCTTC.

V is TRBV6-6 and J is TRBJ1-4; the match to TRBD1 covers 9 bases. Germline-derived CDR1 and CDR2 are MNHNY and SVGAGI (reference sequence). The CDR3 runs to 16 residues. V shed 4 bases and J 7 bases; nucleotides not matched to a gene: 10. The CDR3 is CASSFPSGTGREKLFF. In DNA, the CDR3 is TGTGCCAGCAGTTTCCCCTCCGGGACAGGGCGTGAAAAACTGTTTTTT.

DNA for the CDR3: TGTGCCAGTAGCACCGGGACTGGATACGAAAAACTGTTTTTT. This sequence encodes CASSTGTGYEKLFF. The chain recombines TRBV19 with TRBJ1-4, with TRBD1 as a possible D gene (5 bases). V lost 6 bases and J 8 bases, leaving 16 bases between the germline ends. The CDR3 has 14 residues. The V gene's germline CDR1 is LNHDA and CDR2 SQIVND (reference sequence).

The J gene is TRBJ2-3, the V gene TRBV2; 9 bases fit TRBD1. From germline, CDR1 is SNHLY and CDR2 FYNNEI. The CDR3 is 16 amino acids. Losses at the gene ends were 4 bases for V and 3 bases for J; bases not matched to a gene: 8. The CDR3 loop reads CASSVDLQGATDTQYF. DNA of the CDR3: TGTGCCAGCAGTGTCGACCTACAGGGGGCGACAGATACGCAGTATTTT.

The genes are TRBV14 and TRBJ2-2; the D gene is possibly TRBD1 (6 bases). The length of the CDR3 is 20 residues. V shed 4 bases and J shed 3 bases, with 27 bases lying between them. From germline, CDR1 is SGHDN and CDR2 FVKESK. CDR3 sequence: CASSRGQGFRGTTDTGELFF. CDR3 bases: TGTGCCAGCAGCCGAGGTCAGGGATTCAGGGGAACGACGGACACCGGGGAGCTGTTTTTT.